The 5 T cell receptor beta chains in this list originate from one sample, sequenced in a study of blood T cell repertoires in COVID-19. Produced via immunoSEQ multiplex PCR; TCRdb's table is partial and in-frame only. The sample consists of some 160,000 clones, 75% to 85% of them appearing once. The sample consisted of peripheral blood. The receptors were gathered from a human donor in a cohort sampled during active COVID-19.

This clone was recorded a few times. The J gene is TRBJ2-1, the V gene TRBV7-8; D possibly corresponds to TRBD2 (6 bases). This CDR3 has 16 amino acids. CDR1 SGHVS and CDR2 FQNEAQ come from the germline V gene. Trimming removed 1 base at V and 8 bases at J, with 18 bases between. The DNA for the CDR3 is TGTGCCAGCAGCTTAGTGGAAACACGAACGGGAGATGAGCAGTTCTTC. Amino acid sequence: CASSLVETRTGDEQFF.

The chain couples TRBV4-1 to TRBJ1-4; 7 bases agree with TRBD1. With 2 bases clipped from V and 4 bases from J, the junction kept 4 bases outside the gene matches. The CDR3 spans 15 residues. Germline V gene data show CDR1 as MGHRA and CDR2 as YSYEKL. The chain's CDR3 is CASSQWGQSNEKLFF. The CDR3 DNA sequence: TGCGCCAGCAGCCAATGGGGACAGAGTAATGAAAAACTGTTTTTT.

This clone occurred once. The rearrangement links TRBV5-8 to TRBJ1-5; 10 positions agree with TRBD1. The CDR3 has 16 residues. V lost 4 bases, J lost 6 bases, and 10 bases stayed unmatched. Per the germline V gene, CDR1 is SGHTS and CDR2 is YDEGEE. The CDR3 region has the DNA TGTGCCAGCAGCCTCGGACGGACAGGGGGTTTTCAGCCCCAGCATTTT. Translation: CASSLGRTGGFQPQHF.

The CDR3 region has the DNA TGTGCCAGCAGTTATCAGGGCGGGACGAGAACTGAAGCTTTCTTT. This translates into CASSYQGGTRTEAFF. The V gene is TRBV27, the J gene TRBJ1-1; weak D call: TRBD1 (5 bases). The V and J ends lost 4 bases and 5 bases respectively, with 17 bases between them. The CDR3 is 15 residues long. Germline CDR1 is MNHEY and CDR2 is SMNVEV (reference sequence).

The chain's CDR3 is CASRPGGEGSNTEAFF. CDR3 DNA: TGTGCCAGCAGACCTGGGGGGGAGGGATCGAACACTGAAGCTTTCTTT. The gene calls are TRBV7-2 and TRBJ1-1; TRBD1 might be the D (5 bases). The germline V gene has CDR1 SGHTA and CDR2 FQGNSA. This CDR3 spans 16 amino acids. V was pared by 6 bases and J by 1 base, with 18 bases between.